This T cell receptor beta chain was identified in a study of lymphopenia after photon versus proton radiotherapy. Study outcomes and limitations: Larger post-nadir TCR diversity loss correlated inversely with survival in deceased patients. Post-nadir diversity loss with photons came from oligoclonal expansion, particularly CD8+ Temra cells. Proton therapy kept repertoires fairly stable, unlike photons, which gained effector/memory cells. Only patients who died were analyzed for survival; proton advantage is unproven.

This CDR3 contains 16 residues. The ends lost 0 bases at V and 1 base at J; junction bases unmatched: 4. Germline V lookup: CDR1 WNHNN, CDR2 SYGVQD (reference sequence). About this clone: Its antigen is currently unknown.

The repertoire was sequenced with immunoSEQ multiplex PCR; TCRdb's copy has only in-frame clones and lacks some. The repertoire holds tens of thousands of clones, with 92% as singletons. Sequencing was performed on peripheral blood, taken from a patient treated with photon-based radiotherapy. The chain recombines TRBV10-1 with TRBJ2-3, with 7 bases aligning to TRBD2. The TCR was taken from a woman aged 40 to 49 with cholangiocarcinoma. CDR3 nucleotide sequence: TGCGCCAGCAGTGAGTCTCGCGGGAGAGGCACAGATACGCAGTATTTT. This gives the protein CASSESRGRGTDTQYF.